This T cell receptor (beta chain) comes out of a study of T cells in Graves' hyperthyroidism and ophthalmopathy (dated by TCRdb to the late 2010s). For the study in its entirety: Peripheral blood was sampled at the time of initial diagnosis, prior to any treatment. A discovery cohort of about 100 patients, about 44 with Graves' ophthalmopathy and approximately 55 with stable Graves' hyperthyroidism, was used to find distinguishing TCR V-J signatures. An independent validation cohort of under 20 hyperthyroidism patients and some 15 patients who later progressed to ophthalmopathy tested prospective prediction of ophthalmopathy. The approximately 100 discovery patients were divided at random into training and test sets in a 7:3 ratio. The study also compared thyroid tissue and blood T-cell repertoires from five or six Graves' hyperthyroidism patients. After sampling, hyperthyroidism patients received methimazole starting at 30 mg daily, and ophthalmopathy patients received high-dose intravenous methylprednisolone. The paper describes TCR Vbeta CDR3 sequencing of 120 to 150 peripheral blood samples, made up of fewer than 50 ophthalmopathy patients, 70 to 75 hyperthyroidism patients and 17 progressor patients.

Hyperthyroidism patients were aged 18 to 65 years and newly diagnosed, with disease duration of less than 2 months. Exclusion was applied to patients with uncontrolled infections, other autoimmune diseases, pregnancy or lactation. Diagnoses relied on clinical symptoms, serum thyroxine and TRAb, thyroid ultrasound and orbital computed tomography. For progressor patients, blood was drawn at the first diagnosis of hyperthyroidism, before any ophthalmopathy symptoms had appeared. PBMCs were isolated from about 10 ml of fresh peripheral blood by Ficoll-Paque density gradient centrifugation. Progressor patients were defined as those initially diagnosed with Graves' hyperthyroidism in whom ophthalmopathy developed during follow-up. Total RNA was extracted with Trizol reagent, and quality was checked on an Agilent 2100 Bioanalyzer. Summary of the overall study and its limitations: Sample size was not statistically predetermined, and blinding of investigators to group allocation was not performed. During validation, the model predicted progression to ophthalmopathy a median of roughly six months ahead of onset, with almost 71% sensitivity and roughly 72% specificity. Most expanded thyroid clonotypes (frequency above 0.001) were also found in blood, which suggests that blood repertoires may mirror thyroid immune responses. A 13 V-J signature model separated ophthalmopathy from stable hyperthyroidism, with approximately 86% sensitivity and approximately 81% specificity in cross-validation and 80%/75% in testing.

This clonotype was detected only a few times. Its recognized antigen is unknown. No much larger clonotype is one base removed from it; base qualities were not supplied. TCR beta CDR3 regions were amplified from RNA transcripts. A first-round RT-PCR of the TCR CDR3 used the HTBI primer set with the Qiagen OneStep RT-PCR kit. Libraries were constructed in a second round of multiplex PCR, after which size selection and purification were carried out. Sequencing of the libraries was done on an Illumina HiSeq2000 using paired-end 100 bp reads. The study's processing was this. SOAPnuke was used to process the raw data, removing reads that contained adapters or uncalled bases, had a mean Phred below 15, or lacked an exact match to the constant primer or identifier. High-quality paired reads were merged with COPE v1.2.5, and unique nucleotide sequences were defined as clonotypes. MiTCR v1.1 was used to align the clonotypes against IMGT TRBV, TRBD and TRBJ reference segments. Analysis was restricted to V-J combinations with a frequency above 0.0001, which covered 99.2% of repertoires. A TCS score was defined as the ratio between F50 (clonal expansion) and ExV (chaos), using BLOSUM62-based TCRdist between CDR3 peptides within each V-J. Welch's t-statistics and random forest reduced 500 to 650 V-J features to 13, which were used in a naive Bayes classifier (R e1071). TCRdb reprocessing: public reads trimmed at Q25 with fastp, clones called with MiXCR, in-frame beta chains kept. Duplicate CDR3 protein sequences are folded into a single record with the most common DNA and genes. The V and J calls here are based on TCRdb, not the publication. Counted in this sample were 650,000 to 850,000 distinct CDR3 sequences; roughly 20% of them appeared once. Around 15% of the sample comes from the top ten.

From its cysteine to its phenylalanine, the CDR3 spans 13 amino acids. Solely the CDR3 DNA is kept, with 39 bases framed from the first base. Here V drops 5 bases and J drops 6 bases, and the junction holds 6 bases not matched to any gene. In the germline V gene, CDR1 corresponds to MNHNS and CDR2 to SASEGT. Material: blood. The sequence came from a woman in her 50s with Graves' hyperthyroidism that later progressed to Graves' ophthalmopathy. This sequence uses TRBV6-1 and TRBJ2-5, with 7 bases matching TRBD1. The CDR3 is CASSIGGGQTQYF. In nucleotides, the sequence is TGTGCCAGCAGTATAGGGGGCGGGCAGACCCAGTACTTC.